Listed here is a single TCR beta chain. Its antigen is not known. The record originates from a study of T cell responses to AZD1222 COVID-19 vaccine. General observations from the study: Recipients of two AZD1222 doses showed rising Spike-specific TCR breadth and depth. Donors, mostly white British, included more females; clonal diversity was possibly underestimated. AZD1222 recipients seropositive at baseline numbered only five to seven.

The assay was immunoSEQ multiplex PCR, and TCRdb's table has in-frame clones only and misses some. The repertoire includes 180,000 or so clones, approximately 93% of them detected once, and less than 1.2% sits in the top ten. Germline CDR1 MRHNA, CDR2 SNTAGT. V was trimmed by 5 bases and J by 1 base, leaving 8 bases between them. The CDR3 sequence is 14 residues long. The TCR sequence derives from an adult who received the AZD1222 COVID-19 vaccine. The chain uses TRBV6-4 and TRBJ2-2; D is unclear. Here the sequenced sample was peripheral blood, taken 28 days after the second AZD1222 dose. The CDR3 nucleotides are TGTGCCAGCAGTAGCGACTGGAACACCGGGGAGCTGTTTTTT. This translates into CASSSDWNTGELFF.